The 29 T cell receptor beta chains below were found in one sample sequenced in a study of T cells in women clearing cervical HPV infection. Some clones are missing from TCRdb's copy, which holds only in-frame ones; the method was immunoSEQ multiplex PCR. The listing records over 30,000 clones. The sample comprised blood buffy coat. These receptors were obtained from a woman aged 18 to 75 with a cervical HPV16 infection that either progressed to CIN3+ or cleared (not recorded which).

Incomplete CDR3 DNA: TGCGCCAGCAGTGAGGGGACAGTCTGGGGCACAGATACG. Protein sequence: CASSEGTVWGTDT. The whole CDR3 protein is CASSEGTVWGTDTQYF. This sequence joins TRBV10-2 and TRBJ2-3, with 7 bases fitting TRBD1. Coverage ceases 3 residues before the CDR3 finishes, and the germline J gene fills in the end. Looked up from germline, CDR1 is WSHSY and CDR2 is SAAADI. V was pared by 2 bases and J by 1 base, with 6 bases of the junction left unmatched. CDR3 size: 16 residues.

With regard to this clone: The CDR3 goes on 3 residues after the read ends, and that part is filled in from the germline J gene. V gene TRBV7-9 combines with J gene TRBJ2-1, with 8 bases lining up with TRBD2. This CDR3 spans 15 amino acids. V trimming: 0 bases; J trimming: 5 bases; junction bases outside the gene matches: 3. The germline V gene has CDR1 SEHNR and CDR2 FQNEAQ (reference sequence). The CDR3 bases that were read are TGTGCCAGCAGCTTAGCCTCGGGGGGGAACAATGAG. Translation gives CASSLASGGNNE. The entire CDR3 sequence reads CASSLASGGNNEQFF.

Worth noting for this clone: The missing CDR3 end, 3 residues past where the read stops, is filled in from the germline J gene. The chain employs TRBV5-1 and TRBJ1-6; D may be TRBD1 (6 bases). The CDR3 has 13 residues. Looked up from germline, CDR1 is SGHRS and CDR2 is YFSETQ. Deletions cut 5 bases from V and 7 bases from J, with 10 bases between. This CDR3 reads CASSSGVNSPLHF. CDR3 DNA, as far as it was read: TGCGCCAGCAGTTCAGGGGTAAATTCACCC.

With respect to this clone: The read falls 3 residues short of the CDR3 end, and the missing part is taken from the germline J gene. This chain links TRBV19 with TRBJ1-5; weak D call: TRBD1 (5 bases). V gave up 1 base and J gave up 2 bases, with 12 bases separating them. This CDR3 is built from 16 residues. Germline loops: CDR1 LNHDA, CDR2 SQIVND (reference sequence). The sequenced part of the CDR3 DNA is TGTGCCAGTAGTATAGTGGGCAGGGCTGGCAATCAGCCC. This translates into CASSIVGRAGNQP. The whole CDR3 reads CASSIVGRAGNQPQHF.

Notes on this clone: The read comes to an end 3 residues before the CDR3 does, leaving the germline J gene to fill in the end. V gene TRBV7-9 combines with J gene TRBJ2-7, with D unclear. Trimming removed 4 bases at V and 5 bases at J, with 9 bases between. Germline CDR1 and CDR2: SEHNR and FQNEAQ (reference sequence). CDR3 length: 12 residues. The CDR3 spells CASSSYRDEQYF. The CDR3 DNA, read in part, is TGTGCCAGCAGCTCCTACCGCGACGAG.

In regard to this clone: The read terminates 3 residues before the CDR3 end, so the remaining end is supplied by the germline J gene. This chain joins TRBV6-1 and TRBJ2-5; 10 positions agree with TRBD1. This CDR3 is built from 16 residues. After removal of 4 bases from V and 0 bases from J, the junction contained 5 bases not matched to a gene. In germline, CDR1 is MNHNS, CDR2 SASEGT. The CDR3 sequence: CASSASDRGYQETQYF. The covered CDR3 bases are TGTGCCAGCAGTGCATCGGACAGGGGGTACCAAGAGACC.

Comment on this clone: The read is 3 residues too short to cover the CDR3 end, so that end is filled in from the germline J gene. This sequence joins TRBV11-3 and TRBJ2-3, with 7 bases aligning to TRBD2. V dropped 5 bases and J dropped 1; count of bases not matched to a gene: 6. The germline gives CDR1 SGHNT, CDR2 YENEEA. The CDR3 runs to 15 residues. CDR3: CASSSLLAGTDTQYF. The part of the CDR3 DNA that was read is TGTGCCAGCAGCAGCCTCCTAGCGGGCACAGATACG. The whole variable domain, filled in from reference TRBV11-3 and TRBJ2-3, reads EAGVVQSPRYKIIEKKQPVAFWCNPISGHNTLYWYLQNLGQGPELLIRYENEEAVDDSQLPKDRFSAERLKGVDSTLKIQPAELGDSAVYLCASSSLLAGTDTQYFGPGTRLTVL.

About this clone itself: The observed sequence ends 3 residues before the CDR3 terminus, with the missing tail filled in from the germline J gene. The chain combines TRBV12-3 or TRBV12-4 with TRBJ2-3; D unclear. The CDR3 covers 14 residues. The ends were cut back, 3 bases at V and 2 bases at J, with 9 bases in the middle. The sequenced CDR3 bases are TGTGCCAGCAGTTTCGGCGGAAACACAGATACG. This codes for CASSFGGNTDT. The entire CDR3 protein reads CASSFGGNTDTQYF.

Partial CDR3 DNA: TGTGCCAGCAGCCAAGATGCTAGCGGGGGGGCCAATGAG. This sequence encodes CASSQDASGGANE. In full, the CDR3 reads CASSQDASGGANEQFF. The chain recombines TRBV4-2 with TRBJ2-1, with 12 bases identical to TRBD2. The read ends 3 residues shy of where the CDR3 ends; the end is completed using the germline J gene. The germline V gene encodes CDR1 LGHNA and CDR2 YNFKEQ. This CDR3 has 16 amino acids. With V trimmed by 0 bases and J by 6 bases, 3 bases remained unmatched.

Notes on this clone: The CDR3 end falls 3 residues outside the read, so it is completed with the germline J gene. The chain has TRBV30 and TRBJ1-2; 10 bases match TRBD1. V lost 2 bases and J lost 4; bases outside the gene matches: 10. Germline V gene data show CDR1 as GTSNPN and CDR2 as SVGIG (reference sequence). The CDR3 is made up of 16 amino acids. Partial CDR3 DNA: TGTGCCTGGAGTCTGCCGGGACAGGGGAGGATCTATGGC. Translating gives CAWSLPGQGRIYG. In full, the CDR3 reads CAWSLPGQGRIYGYTF.

As for this clone: The read comes to an end 3 residues before the CDR3 does, leaving the germline J gene to fill in the end. This chain uses TRBV29-1 with TRBJ1-4; the D is unclear. Trimming removed 7 bases at V and 4 bases at J, with 13 bases between. The CDR3 has 13 amino acids. Germline lookup yields CDR1 SQVTM and CDR2 ANQGSEA. The CDR3 region is CSGRQGVNEKLFF. The sequenced part of the CDR3 DNA is TGCAGCGGCCGACAAGGAGTTAATGAAAAA. Supplemented by reference TRBV29-1 and TRBJ1-4, the full variable domain reads SAVISQKPSRDICQRGTSLTIQCQVDSQVTMMFWYRQQPGQSLTLIATANQGSEATYESGFVIDKFPISRPNLTFSTLTVSNMSPEDSSIYLCSGRQGVNEKLFFGSGTQLSVL.

Of note for this clone: Read data end 3 residues before the CDR3 end; the end is taken from the germline J gene. J is TRBJ2-5 and V is TRBV7-8; 7 bases are shared with TRBD1. From germline, CDR1 is SGHVS and CDR2 FQNEAQ. V dropped 4 bases and J dropped 1; count of bases not matched to a gene: 0. CDR3 length: 13 residues. Incomplete CDR3 DNA: TGTGCCAGCAGCTCAGGGGGCCAAGAGACC. Translation: CASSSGGQET. The complete CDR3 sequence is CASSSGGQETQYF. Full variable domain (rest looked up from reference TRBV7-8 and TRBJ2-5): GAGVSQSPRYKVAKRGQDVALRCDPISGHVSLFWYQQALGQGPEFLTYFQNEAQLDKSGLPSDRFFAERPEGSVSTLKIQRTQQEDSAVYLCASSSGGQETQYFGPGTRLLVL.

Turning to this clone: From the germline J gene comes the end of the CDR3, since the read stops 3 residues before it. This chain uses TRBV6-1 with TRBJ1-2, with 9 bases lining up with TRBD1. There are 15 residues in the CDR3. CDR1 is MNHNS, CDR2 SASEGT, per germline. V lost 4 bases to trimming and J lost 1 base; unmatched junction nucleotides: 4. CDR3 amino acids: CASSGGQGYNYGYTF. The DNA read from the CDR3 is TGTGCCAGCAGTGGTGGACAGGGGTATAACTATGGC.

About this clone itself: The CDR3 is cut off 3 residues early in the read; its end comes from the germline J gene. The gene calls are TRBV10-3 and TRBJ2-3; weak D call: TRBD1 (6 bases). Germline-derived CDR1 and CDR2 are ENHRY and SYGVKD. The CDR3 extends over 16 amino acids. V was pared by 0 bases and J by 0 bases, with 10 bases between. The CDR3 DNA, read in part, is TGTGCCATCAGTGAGTCCGGACAGACTAGCACAGATACG. Its translation is CAISESGQTSTDT. The whole CDR3 is CAISESGQTSTDTQYF.

In the case of this clone: The read comes to an end 3 residues before the CDR3 does, leaving the germline J gene to fill in the end. The chain combines TRBV6-1 with TRBJ2-3; D might be TRBD2 (5 bases). The CDR3 spans 15 residues. The V gene's germline CDR1 is MNHNS and CDR2 SASEGT. V was shortened by 1 base and J by 0 bases, with 8 bases between the two germline ends. The CDR3 sequence: CASSEEVASTDTQYF. Incomplete CDR3 DNA: TGTGCCAGCAGTGAAGAGGTAGCGAGCACAGATACG.

CDR3 loop: CASSVSGGVNEQFF. The DNA read from the CDR3 is TGCGCCAGCAGCGTAAGCGGGGGGGTGAATGAG. The rearrangement joins TRBV5-1 to TRBJ2-1, with 10 bases aligning to TRBD2. The DNA ends 3 residues before the CDR3 does, and the rest of the CDR3 is filled in from the germline J gene. The CDR3 has 14 residues. CDR1 and CDR2 from the germline V gene are SGHRS and YFSETQ. V dropped 4 bases and J dropped 7; count of bases not matched to a gene: 5. Supplemented by reference TRBV5-1 and TRBJ2-1, the full variable domain reads KAGVTQTPRYLIKTRGQQVTLSCSPISGHRSVSWYQQTPGQGLQFLFEYFSETQRNKGNFPGRFSGRQFSNSRSEMNVSTLELGDSALYLCASSVSGGVNEQFFGPGTRLTVL.

As regards this clone: The DNA ends 3 residues before the CDR3 does, and the rest of the CDR3 is filled in from the germline J gene. The chain couples TRBV6-1 to TRBJ1-3, with 7 nucleotides matching TRBD1. Germline V gene sequence: CDR1 MNHNS, CDR2 SASEGT. V lost 0 bases to trimming and J lost 1 base; unmatched junction nucleotides: 3. This CDR3 spans 16 amino acids. This chain's CDR3 is CASSEAEGASGNTIYF. The sequenced CDR3 bases are TGTGCCAGCAGTGAAGCTGAGGGGGCATCTGGAAACACC.

As for this clone: The CDR3 end falls 3 residues outside the read, so it is completed with the germline J gene. The rearrangement joins TRBV5-6 to TRBJ2-1; possible D gene TRBD2, 7 bases. This CDR3 has 14 amino acids. Germline V gene data show CDR1 as SGHDT and CDR2 as YYEEEE. With 7 bases removed from V and 6 bases from J, the gap between germline ends came to 17 bases. CDR3 residues: CASSRGANPNEQFF. Partial CDR3 DNA: TGTGCCAGCTCCCGGGGGGCCAACCCCAATGAG.

On this clone itself: The missing CDR3 end, 3 residues past where the read stops, is filled in from the germline J gene. The chain has TRBV18 and TRBJ1-5, with D hard to call. Germline V gene lookup returns CDR1 KGHSH and CDR2 LQKENI. The CDR3 has 15 residues. Trimming removed 3 bases at V and 6 bases at J, with 15 bases between. CDR3 DNA (partial): TGTGCCAGCTCACCCCAACCTGCCGTAGCTCAGCCC. It encodes CASSPQPAVAQP. The full CDR3 is CASSPQPAVAQPQHF.

Turning to this clone: The read ends 3 residues early relative to the CDR3; the germline J gene fills the gap. The chain couples TRBV7-3 to TRBJ2-5, with 11 nucleotides matching TRBD1. V was clipped by 5 bases and J by 5 bases; unmatched bases: 10. CDR3 length: 16 amino acids. Germline V gene sequence: CDR1 SGHTA, CDR2 FQGTGA. CDR3 bases read: TGTGCCAGCAGCCCCGCCGGGACAGGGGGTTTCGAGACC. Its translation: CASSPAGTGGFET. In full, the CDR3 is CASSPAGTGGFETQYF.

Note on this clone: The read falls 3 residues short of the CDR3 end, and the missing part is taken from the germline J gene. The rearrangement joins TRBV19 to TRBJ1-1; 11 bases match TRBD1. V lost 5 bases, J lost 5 bases, and 13 bases stayed unmatched. Per germline, CDR1 LNHDA and CDR2 SQIVND (reference sequence). This CDR3 is 17 amino acids long. The CDR3 protein is CASSSLGQGARRTEAFF. The CDR3 bases that were read are TGTGCCAGTAGTTCTCTCGGACAGGGGGCAAGGCGGACTGAA.

About this clone itself: The read ends 3 residues before the CDR3 terminus; that terminus is restored from the germline J gene. The rearrangement links TRBV20-1 to TRBJ1-2; a weak D match, TRBD1 (6 bases). Trimming pared 3 bases from V and 3 bases from J, leaving 8 bases between. The CDR3 runs 12 residues. CDR1 and CDR2 from the germline V gene are DFQATT and SNEGSKA (reference sequence). CDR3 sequence: CSARDSHYGYTF. The sequenced CDR3 bases are TGCAGTGCTAGGGACAGCCACTATGGC.

As to this clone: Read data end 3 residues before the CDR3 end; the end is taken from the germline J gene. This chain links TRBV6-4 with TRBJ2-1, with D perhaps TRBD1 (5 bases). Trimming left V 8 bases short and J 0 bases short, with 14 bases between. This CDR3 has 15 residues. The germline CDR1 and CDR2 sequences are MRHNA and SNTAGT. The CDR3 protein is CASSFDSLSYNEQFF. CDR3 DNA, as far as it was read: TGTGCCAGCTCTTTCGACAGCCTCTCCTACAATGAG.

On this clone itself: The read gets to within 3 residues of the CDR3 end, and the germline J gene fills in the rest. V and J are TRBV18 and TRBJ1-1, with a weak D call TRBD1 (6 bases). Germline CDR1 reads KGHSH; CDR2 reads LQKENI. V dropped 3 bases and J dropped 5 bases, with 13 bases sitting between them. CDR3 length equals 14 residues. CDR3 in amino acids: CASSPGGGPTEAFF. CDR3 bases read: TGTGCCAGCTCACCTGGGGGGGGCCCAACTGAA.

Concerning this clone: With the read ending 3 residues before the CDR3 end, the germline J gene is used to fill in that end. The chain carries TRBV19 and TRBJ2-6; D gene unclear. The CDR3 is 15 residues long. Germline V gives CDR1 LNHDA, CDR2 SQIVND (reference sequence). V lost 4 bases to trimming and J lost 1 base, with 8 bases between them. Incomplete CDR3 DNA: TGTGCCAGTAGTAGGTCCGGGTCTGGGGCCAACGTC. Protein sequence: CASSRSGSGANV. The CDR3 reads in full as CASSRSGSGANVLTF.

For this clone: From the germline J gene comes the end of the CDR3, since the read stops 3 residues before it. J is TRBJ2-7 and V is TRBV5-4; the D gene is possibly TRBD1 (6 bases). CDR1 SGHNT and CDR2 YYREEE come from the germline V gene (reference sequence). Trimming removed 2 bases at V and 3 bases at J, with 12 bases between. This CDR3 comprises 14 residues. CDR3 DNA, as far as it was read: TGTGCCAGCAGCTTACAGGGATCCCACTACGAG. It encodes CASSLQGSHYE. The entire CDR3 protein is CASSLQGSHYEQYF.

About this clone itself: The observed sequence ends 3 residues before the CDR3 terminus, with the missing tail filled in from the germline J gene. The gene calls are TRBV2 and TRBJ1-5; D perhaps matches TRBD1 (5 bases). This CDR3 is built from 15 residues. Germline V lookup: CDR1 SNHLY, CDR2 FYNNEI. V was clipped by 4 bases and J by 5 bases, with 15 bases between them. The sequenced part of the CDR3 DNA is TGTGCCAGCAGTGGATACGGGGGAGGGCATCAGCCC. Translated: CASSGYGGGHQP. In full, the CDR3 reads CASSGYGGGHQPQHF. Drawing the rest from reference TRBV2 and TRBJ1-5, the complete variable domain is EPEVTQTPSHQVTQMGQEVILRCVPISNHLYFYWYRQILGQKVEFLVSFYNNEISEKSEIFDDQFSVERPDGSNFTLKIRSTKLEDSAMYFCASSGYGGGHQPQHFGDGTRLSIL.

As concerns this clone: The CDR3 extends 3 residues past the end of the read, so its final part is completed from the germline J gene. The V gene is TRBV5-4, the J gene TRBJ2-3; tentatively, D is TRBD2 (5 bases). Germline-derived CDR1 and CDR2 are SGHNT and YYREEE (reference sequence). V was pared by 6 bases and J by 4 bases, with 9 bases between. The length of the CDR3 is 12 residues. The CDR3 DNA, read in part, is TGTGCCAGCATTAGCGAGGCAGATACG. This codes for CASISEADT. The whole CDR3 protein reads CASISEADTQYF.

As for this clone: The CDR3 goes on 3 residues after the read ends, and that part is filled in from the germline J gene. The chain has TRBV7-9 and TRBJ1-5; no firm D call. This CDR3 has 12 residues. Germline-derived CDR1 and CDR2 are SEHNR and FQNEAQ (reference sequence). Between the trimmed V and J ends, which lost 8 bases and 4 bases, there was a span of 9 bases. CDR3 protein: CASQQGNQPQHF. CDR3 DNA, as far as it was read: TGTGCCAGCCAGCAAGGGAATCAGCCC.